This TCR beta chain was recorded in a study of identical twins. Study results and limitations: Modelling approaches yielded underestimates of out-of-frame TCR alpha sharing between monozygotic twins. Fewer insertions marked abundant cord blood beta clonotypes; young adult naive trended weakly, memory not at all. Researchers reported excess low generation probability among twin-shared out-of-frame alpha sequences. Invariant MAIT and iNKT cells could partly confound zero-insertion analyses.

TCRdb re-analysed the 5' RACE reads in MiXCR, keeping a single row per CDR3 protein. This sample yields more than 400,000 distinct CDR3 sequences, of which around 15% are seen a single time; more than 0.4% belongs to the top ten. This clonotype was detected a few times. Antigen unknown. J lost 5 bases, V lost 8 bases, and 8 bases had no gene match. This CDR3 spans 14 amino acids. This sample also belongs to another study, concerning yellow fever vaccine responses in identical twins.

Sequenced sample: CD4+ T cells sorted from blood. This chain joins TRBV12-3 or TRBV12-4 and TRBJ2-2; 7 bases fit TRBD1. The receptor comes from a woman aged 18-29 years in good health. The CDR3 loop is CASAGQVATGELFF. The DNA for the CDR3 is TGTGCCAGCGCCGGACAGGTGGCAACCGGGGAGCTGTTTTTT.